This is a list of T cell receptor beta chains from one sample in a study of control samples from healthy donors and cancer patients. The assay was immunoSEQ multiplex PCR, and TCRdb's table has in-frame clones only and misses some. The sample holds roughly 30,000 clones; around nine tenths are singletons and the top ten take about 3.9%. Sequenced sample: formalin-fixed, paraffin-embedded tissue. These TCRs come from a female donor with melanoma. Each CDR3 is given with its conserved first and last residue. Each record gives: V gene, clone size, D gene, J gene, CDR3 DNA, CDR3 protein. A D gene is named only where the DNA matches it firmly. Clone size appears in some rows only: once, few, many, or a class for an expanded clone.

>TRBV7-6|.|.|TRBJ1-6
TGTGCCAGCAGCTTAGGAGTCAGCCGCTATAATTCACTCCTCCACTTT
CASSLGVSRYNSLLHF
>TRBV5-4|.|.|TRBJ1-1
TGTGCCAGCGGCCAGGGCCTTGAAGCTTTCTTT
CASGQGLEAFF
>TRBV7-3|.|.|TRBJ2-1
TGTGCCAGCAGCTTAGATGGTAACAATGAGCAGTTCTTC
CASSLDGNNEQFF
>TRBV9|.|.|TRBJ2-1
TGTGCCAGCAGCGTGACCTTCTGGCGGGTGCACAATGAGCAGTTCTTC
CASSVTFWRVHNEQFF
>TRBV4-1|.|.|TRBJ1-5
TGCGCCAGCAGCCAAGAGTGGAAACAGCCCCAGCATTTT
CASSQEWKQPQHF
>TRBV3-1/TRBV3-2|.|.|TRBJ1-1
TGTGCCAGCAGTCATAAGATGAACACTGAAGCTTTCTTT
CASSHKMNTEAFF
>TRBV5-1|once|.|TRBJ2-2
TGCGCCAGCGGACGAGATACCACCGGGGAGCTGTTTTTT
CASGRDTTGELFF
>TRBV5-4|.|.|TRBJ1-5
TGTGCCAGCAGCTTGCTGGGGACCAATCAGCCCCAGCATTTT
CASSLLGTNQPQHF
>TRBV11-2|.|TRBD1|TRBJ2-3
TGTGCCAGCATTTCGGACAGGGTACGGGGCACAGATACGCAGTATTTT
CASISDRVRGTDTQYF
>TRBV4-1|.|TRBD1|TRBJ2-3
TGCGCCAGCAGCCCGGGACAGACTCTCACAGATACGCAGTATTTT
CASSPGQTLTDTQYF
>TRBV6-5|.|.|TRBJ1-1
TGTGCCAGCAGTTACGGTTTATCGGGGACTGAAGCTTTCTTT
CASSYGLSGTEAFF
>TRBV11-2|.|.|TRBJ2-5
TGTGCCAGCCGTCGGACCTCAGAGACCCAGTACTTC
CASRRTSETQYF
>TRBV7-8|.|.|TRBJ2-5
TGTGCCAGCAGCTTAGTAGGGGGTGAGACCCAGTACTTC
CASSLVGGETQYF
>TRBV7-2|.|.|TRBJ2-3
TGTGCCAGCAACCGACAGGCCATTAGCACAGATACGCAGTATTTT
CASNRQAISTDTQYF
>TRBV18|once|TRBD2|TRBJ2-1
TGTGCCAGCTCACCACCGGGGAGAGGAGCGGGAGTCTACAATGAGCAGTTCTTC
CASSPPGRGAGVYNEQFF
>TRBV4-3|few|TRBD1|TRBJ1-1
TGCGCCAGCAGCCCGGGACAGCTAAACACTGAAGCTTTCTTT
CASSPGQLNTEAFF
>TRBV19|.|.|TRBJ1-5
TGTGCCAGTAGTCCCAGGGATTATCAGCCCCAGCATTTT
CASSPRDYQPQHF
>TRBV7-2|.|TRBD2|TRBJ2-7
TGTGCCAGCAGCCCTCCCGGAGGTAGCGGGAGGGCCCACGAGCAGTACTTC
CASSPPGGSGRAHEQYF
>TRBV7-9|.|.|TRBJ1-1
TGTGCCAGCTCTCTCTGGGGCCAAGGGATGAACACTGAAGCTTTCTTT
CASSLWGQGMNTEAFF
>TRBV4-1|.|.|TRBJ1-2
TGCGCCAGCAGCCAAGATATAACAGTACAATTGGGCTACACCTTC
CASSQDITVQLGYTF
>TRBV5-1|.|TRBD2|TRBJ2-1
TGCGCCAGCAAGGCTCTAGCGGGCGCGAACAATGAGCAGTTCTTC
CASKALAGANNEQFF
>TRBV15|.|.|TRBJ2-5
TGTGCCACCAGCAGAGATGCGTGGGAGACCCAGTACTTC
CATSRDAWETQYF
>TRBV5-5|.|TRBD2|TRBJ2-5
TGTGCCAGCAGCTTGCGCCCGGGACTAGTAGGGGAGACCCAGTACTTC
CASSLRPGLVGETQYF
>TRBV19|.|.|TRBJ2-5
TGTGCCAGTAGTATAGCCGGGCGCGAGACCCAGTACTTC
CASSIAGRETQYF
>TRBV18|once|TRBD1|TRBJ1-1
TGTGCCAGCTCACAACAACAGGGGAGCACTGAAGCTTTCTTT
CASSQQQGSTEAFF
>TRBV5-4|once|TRBD2|TRBJ2-1
TGTGCCAGCAGCTTAGACCCTGGCGGGGGTTACAATGAGCAGTTCTTC
CASSLDPGGGYNEQFF
>TRBV30|once|.|TRBJ2-7
TGTGCCTGGGAGCTGGGAGTAGGATACGAGCAGTACTTC
CAWELGVGYEQYF
>TRBV5-5|.|.|TRBJ2-3
TGTGCCAGCAGCTCCCAACAGGGTTACAGCACAGATACGCAGTATTTT
CASSSQQGYSTDTQYF
>TRBV20-1|.|.|TRBJ1-1
TGCAGTGCTACGGACACTGAAGCTTTCTTT
CSATDTEAFF
>TRBV10-2|.|TRBD2|TRBJ2-7
TGCGCCAGCAGTGTAGGACTAGCGGGAGCCTACGAGCAGTACTTC
CASSVGLAGAYEQYF
>TRBV2|.|.|TRBJ2-5
TGTGCCAGCACCTTGGAAGAGACCCAGTACTTC
CASTLEETQYF
>TRBV27|.|.|TRBJ2-5
TGTGCCAGCATACAAGAGACCCAGTACTTC
CASIQETQYF
>TRBV19|few|.|TRBJ1-3
TGTGCCAGTAGTGCACGGGCCCTAAGCTCTGGAAACACCATATATTTT
CASSARALSSGNTIYF
>TRBV18|.|TRBD1|TRBJ1-2
TGTGCCAGCTCGCCCCAAGATAATCCGGGACAGCGGAACTATGGCTACACCTTC
CASSPQDNPGQRNYGYTF
>TRBV9|.|.|TRBJ1-2
TGTGCCAGCAGCGTAGCAACAGGTGCAATCTATGGCTACACCTTC
CASSVATGAIYGYTF
>TRBV6-5|.|.|TRBJ1-1
TGTGCCAGCAAGGGGGGGAGCATGAACACTGAAGCTTTCTTT
CASKGGSMNTEAFF
>TRBV4-1|.|.|TRBJ1-5
TGCGCCAGCAGCCAAGCCCTGTCACAGCCCCAGCATTTT
CASSQALSQPQHF
>TRBV19|.|.|TRBJ1-1
TGTGCCAGTAGTAGGGACGGGAACACTGAAGCTTTCTTT
CASSRDGNTEAFF
>TRBV9|.|.|TRBJ2-2
TGTGCCAGCAGCGGCAGCGGGTCGAACACCGGGGAGCTGTTTTTT
CASSGSGSNTGELFF
>TRBV5-4|.|.|TRBJ1-2
TGTGCCAGCAGCGGGACGTACAGAGGGGAGGGCTACACCTTC
CASSGTYRGEGYTF